The sequence of this T cell receptor (beta chain) was determined in a study of T cell responses to AZD1222 COVID-19 vaccine. Broader study findings: Donors were chiefly white British, with a greater number of females, and clonal diversity was perhaps underestimated. Spike as a whole was targeted by vaccine-associated CD4 TCRs, dominant at 160-218 and 743-854. Repertoires were collected only later (after the peak T cell response had occurred).

The protocol was immunoSEQ multiplex PCR, while the TCRdb copy is restricted to in-frame clones and leaves out a portion. In the table there are around 84,000 clones, around 87% of which are singletons. Notes on this clone: The antigen remains undetermined.

The CDR3 length is 16 residues. Germline trimming cut 2 bases from V and 0 bases from J; bases unmatched to any gene: 3. CDR1 KGHSH and CDR2 LQKENI come from the germline V gene. The material was peripheral blood, obtained on day 0 of AZD1222 vaccination. The gene calls are TRBV18 and TRBJ2-3, with TRBD2 matching 9 bases. This sequence originates from an adult in good health. The CDR3 DNA is TGTGCCAGCTCACCAGAGCTAGCGGGAAGCACAGATACGCAGTATTTT. Amino acids: CASSPELAGSTDTQYF.